These T cell receptor beta chains were read from a single sample in a study of blood T cell repertoires in COVID-19. Generated by immunoSEQ multiplex PCR, the TCRdb table keeps only in-frame clones and is missing some. The sample includes tens of thousands of clones, more than 90% of them seen just once. Sequencing was done on a sample of peripheral blood. These receptors all stem from a man in his sixties with acute or convalescent COVID-19. CDR3s include the opening cysteine and the closing phenylalanine or tryptophan. Fields, in order: J gene, D gene, clone size, V gene, CDR3 protein, CDR3 DNA. D genes are given only for firm matches. Part of the rows lack a size; the others show once, few, many or a class for expanded clones.

J: TRBJ1-4; D: -; size: -; V: TRBV28; CDR3: CASKGSPDEKLFF; DNA: TGTGCCAGCAAGGGGTCACCAGATGAAAAACTGTTTTTT
J: TRBJ1-2; D: TRBD1; size: -; V: TRBV27; CDR3: CASREGTGFGYTF; DNA: TGTGCCAGCAGGGAAGGGACAGGGTTTGGCTACACCTTC
J: TRBJ1-1; D: TRBD1; size: -; V: TRBV9; CDR3: CASSVKTGSDTEAFF; DNA: TGTGCCAGCAGCGTAAAGACAGGGTCGGACACTGAAGCTTTCTTT
J: TRBJ1-2; D: -; size: -; V: TRBV5-1; CDR3: CASSYDRNYGYTF; DNA: TGCGCCAGCAGTTATGACAGGAACTATGGCTACACCTTC
J: TRBJ2-1; D: -; size: -; V: TRBV6-5; CDR3: CASRQNEQFF; DNA: TGTGCCAGCAGGCAGAATGAGCAGTTCTTC
J: TRBJ1-5; D: TRBD1; size: -; V: TRBV19; CDR3: CASNIRQGVFNQPQHF; DNA: TGTGCCAGCAACATCCGACAGGGCGTCTTCAATCAGCCCCAGCATTTT
J: TRBJ1-1; D: -; size: -; V: TRBV12-5; CDR3: CASGLVPALNTEAFF; DNA: TGTGCTAGTGGTTTGGTGCCAGCGCTGAACACTGAAGCTTTCTTT
J: TRBJ1-3; D: -; size: -; V: TRBV29-1; CDR3: CSVDGTGNTIYF; DNA: TGCAGCGTTGATGGGACAGGAAACACCATATATTTT
J: TRBJ2-3; D: -; size: -; V: TRBV29-1; CDR3: CTSRGGVGDTQYF; DNA: TGCACCTCGCGGGGCGGGGTGGGAGATACGCAGTATTTT
J: TRBJ1-2; D: -; size: -; V: TRBV6-5; CDR3: CASSYRQSPNYGYTF; DNA: TGTGCCAGCAGTTACAGACAGAGTCCTAACTATGGCTACACCTTC
J: TRBJ1-5; D: -; size: -; V: TRBV2; CDR3: CASSEAGTGNQPQHF; DNA: TGTGCCAGCAGTGAAGCTGGCACAGGCAATCAGCCCCAGCATTTT
J: TRBJ1-1; D: TRBD1; size: -; V: TRBV19; CDR3: CASSENRGVTEAFF; DNA: TGTGCCAGTAGTGAAAACAGGGGGGTGACTGAAGCTTTCTTT
J: TRBJ1-1; D: TRBD1; size: -; V: TRBV5-4; CDR3: CASSRLGQGPPEAFF; DNA: TGTGCCAGCAGCAGATTGGGACAGGGGCCCCCTGAAGCTTTCTTT
J: TRBJ2-3; D: TRBD2; size: once; V: TRBV7-9; CDR3: CASSPYSGISGAWVDTQYF; DNA: TGTGCCAGCAGCCCATATAGTGGGATTAGCGGGGCCTGGGTGGATACGCAGTATTTT
J: TRBJ1-6; D: -; size: -; V: TRBV27; CDR3: CAIRAGRNSPLHF; DNA: TGTGCCATAAGGGCGGGGAGAAATTCACCCCTCCACTTT
J: TRBJ2-7; D: -; size: -; V: TRBV6-5; CDR3: CASILGALTYEQYF; DNA: TGTGCCAGCATCCTAGGGGCCCTGACCTACGAGCAGTACTTC
J: TRBJ2-1; D: -; size: -; V: TRBV2; CDR3: CASRPDIYNEQFF; DNA: TGTGCCAGCAGACCCGACATCTACAATGAGCAGTTCTTC
J: TRBJ1-1; D: -; size: -; V: TRBV9; CDR3: CASSVGGRLEAFF; DNA: TGTGCCAGCAGCGTAGGGGGGCGCTTAGAAGCTTTCTTT
J: TRBJ1-2; D: -; size: -; V: TRBV14; CDR3: CASSSGLYYGYTF; DNA: TGTGCCAGCAGCAGCGGGCTATACTATGGCTACACCTTC
J: TRBJ1-1; D: -; size: -; V: TRBV18; CDR3: CASSRTGNTEAFF; DNA: TGTGCCAGCTCACGAACGGGGAACACTGAAGCTTTCTTT
J: TRBJ1-3; D: -; size: -; V: TRBV30; CDR3: CAWSSGMNTIYF; DNA: TGTGCCTGGAGTTCAGGGATGAACACCATATATTTT
J: TRBJ1-6; D: TRBD1; size: -; V: TRBV7-3; CDR3: CASSFSSGPGQGNSPLHF; DNA: TGTGCCAGCAGCTTTTCATCTGGGCCGGGACAGGGCAATTCACCCCTCCACTTT
J: TRBJ2-2; D: TRBD2; size: -; V: TRBV6-5; CDR3: CASSSSGGNTGELFF; DNA: TGTGCCAGCAGCTCTAGCGGGGGAAACACCGGGGAGCTGTTTTTT
J: TRBJ1-1; D: -; size: -; V: TRBV5-4; CDR3: CASSLMKANTEAFF; DNA: TGTGCCAGCAGCTTGATGAAAGCGAACACTGAAGCTTTCTTT
J: TRBJ1-3; D: TRBD1; size: -; V: TRBV9; CDR3: CASSLEGAFRNTIYF; DNA: TGTGCCAGCAGCTTAGAGGGGGCATTCAGAAACACCATATATTTT
J: TRBJ1-1; D: -; size: -; V: TRBV4-1; CDR3: CASSQPTTGNTEAFF; DNA: TGCGCCAGCAGCCAACCAACTACAGGGAACACTGAAGCTTTCTTT
J: TRBJ1-6; D: TRBD1; size: -; V: TRBV5-6; CDR3: CASSFAGGDSPLHF; DNA: TGTGCCAGCAGCTTTGCAGGGGGTGACTCACCCCTCCACTTT
J: TRBJ2-7; D: -; size: -; V: TRBV15; CDR3: CATSREYGTYEQYF; DNA: TGTGCCACCAGCAGAGAGTACGGGACCTACGAGCAGTACTTC
J: TRBJ2-7; D: -; size: -; V: TRBV28; CDR3: CASSLLRESYEQYF; DNA: TGTGCCAGCAGTTTATTGCGGGAATCTTACGAGCAGTACTTC
J: TRBJ1-2; D: TRBD1; size: -; V: TRBV6-6; CDR3: CASRSRDRGDYGYTF; DNA: TGTGCCAGCAGATCCCGGGACAGGGGGGATTATGGCTACACCTTC